Listed below are T cell receptor beta chains from one sample, sequenced in a study of identical twins. Using its own MiXCR run on the 5' RACE reads, TCRdb lists one record per CDR3 protein. The sample holds 300,000 to 350,000 distinct CDR3 sequences, approximately 13% seen once. The sample was also linked to a second study, of yellow fever vaccine responses in identical twins.

Sequences were obtained from CD8+ T cells sorted from blood. These TCRs come from a woman between 18 and 29 years old in good health. Each CDR3 is given with its conserved first and last residue.

j_gene: TRBJ2-1; v_gene: TRBV7-6; CDR3aa: CASSLGSGGEQFF
j_gene: TRBJ2-1; v_gene: TRBV27; CDR3aa: CASSRTGGRDEQFF
j_gene: TRBJ1-1; v_gene: TRBV4-1; CDR3aa: CASSQVPGFRNTEAFF
j_gene: TRBJ2-3; v_gene: TRBV14; CDR3aa: CASSQLGGITDTQYF
j_gene: TRBJ2-1; v_gene: TRBV6-1; CDR3aa: CASSQRTSYAGTEQFF
j_gene: TRBJ1-2; v_gene: TRBV20-1; CDR3aa: CSAVGGNYGYTF
j_gene: TRBJ2-5; v_gene: TRBV29-1; CDR3aa: CSVVGQGFRQETQYF
j_gene: TRBJ1-2; v_gene: TRBV12-3/TRBV12-4; CDR3aa: CASSLRDREGRYGYTF
j_gene: TRBJ2-1; v_gene: TRBV6-1; CDR3aa: CASSVPSGTNEQFF
j_gene: TRBJ2-7; v_gene: TRBV3-1; CDR3aa: CASSQEGRYEQYF
j_gene: TRBJ2-7; v_gene: TRBV6-1; CDR3aa: CASSSGTSGRDYYEQYF
j_gene: TRBJ1-1; v_gene: TRBV2; CDR3aa: CASSDRGDTEAFF
j_gene: TRBJ2-1; v_gene: TRBV20-1; CDR3aa: CSASYGPDPNEQFF
j_gene: TRBJ1-1; v_gene: TRBV7-9; CDR3aa: CASSSAGNTEAFF
j_gene: TRBJ2-2; v_gene: TRBV20-1; CDR3aa: CSAVDGAYTGELFF
j_gene: TRBJ2-1; v_gene: TRBV12-3/TRBV12-4; CDR3aa: CASSRLAGTYNEQFF
j_gene: TRBJ2-3; v_gene: TRBV5-5; CDR3aa: CASSLEGLAGPTDTQYF
j_gene: TRBJ2-5; v_gene: TRBV2; CDR3aa: CASSDGLAGSRETQYF
j_gene: TRBJ2-1; v_gene: TRBV12-5; CDR3aa: CASGTGSSYNEQFF
j_gene: TRBJ2-1; v_gene: TRBV14; CDR3aa: CASSQALTSLEQFF
j_gene: TRBJ1-5; v_gene: TRBV27; CDR3aa: CASSPGSLNQPQHF
j_gene: TRBJ2-2; v_gene: TRBV28; CDR3aa: CASSATRSFNGELFF
j_gene: TRBJ1-4; v_gene: TRBV11-2; CDR3aa: CASSLWALPATNEKLFF
j_gene: TRBJ1-5; v_gene: TRBV9; CDR3aa: CASGDSNSNQPQHF
j_gene: TRBJ1-1; v_gene: TRBV28; CDR3aa: CASSVRSWGRGGQVTEAFF
j_gene: TRBJ2-1; v_gene: TRBV20-1; CDR3aa: CSASAGRELREQFF
j_gene: TRBJ2-1; v_gene: TRBV19; CDR3aa: CASSIGSPMVNEQFF
j_gene: TRBJ1-3; v_gene: TRBV7-9; CDR3aa: CASSSTDRAPGNTIYF
j_gene: TRBJ1-1; v_gene: TRBV10-3; CDR3aa: CAISESEDRGQVDTEAFF
j_gene: TRBJ2-5; v_gene: TRBV10-2; CDR3aa: CASSEFLAGGPSGVRETQYF
j_gene: TRBJ2-1; v_gene: TRBV12-3/TRBV12-4; CDR3aa: CASSPNYEQFF
j_gene: TRBJ1-1; v_gene: TRBV25-1; CDR3aa: CASISQGKAEAFF
j_gene: TRBJ2-5; v_gene: TRBV27; CDR3aa: CASRLGDQETQYF
j_gene: TRBJ2-1; v_gene: TRBV20-1; CDR3aa: CSARDFEGLAGGVEQFF
j_gene: TRBJ2-7; v_gene: TRBV25-1; CDR3aa: CASSPGGTGYEQYF
j_gene: TRBJ2-2; v_gene: TRBV27; CDR3aa: CASSWYPDLTGELFF
j_gene: TRBJ2-1; v_gene: TRBV9; CDR3aa: CASSEASGEQFF
j_gene: TRBJ2-7; v_gene: TRBV9; CDR3aa: CASSALSGAASDEQYF
j_gene: TRBJ1-5; v_gene: TRBV5-1; CDR3aa: CASSLEGDKPQHF
j_gene: TRBJ2-5; v_gene: TRBV2; CDR3aa: CASSEGSGGGETQYF
j_gene: TRBJ2-5; v_gene: TRBV20-1; CDR3aa: CSATITTGLQETQYF
j_gene: TRBJ2-1; v_gene: TRBV28; CDR3aa: CASSPRTSGRAGYNEQFF
j_gene: TRBJ2-3; v_gene: TRBV6-5; CDR3aa: CASSYVQSTDTQYF
j_gene: TRBJ2-1; v_gene: TRBV7-9; CDR3aa: CASSSTSGGAGEQFF
j_gene: TRBJ2-1; v_gene: TRBV7-8; CDR3aa: CASSVLAGGSNEQFF
j_gene: TRBJ1-1; v_gene: TRBV12-3/TRBV12-4; CDR3aa: CASSLGSGGTEAFF
j_gene: TRBJ2-5; v_gene: TRBV4-2; CDR3aa: CASSHTDREGLKGTQYF
j_gene: TRBJ1-3; v_gene: TRBV28; CDR3aa: CASSWVSGPSGNTIYF
j_gene: TRBJ2-1; v_gene: TRBV3-1; CDR3aa: CASSQDWDSSYNEQFF
j_gene: TRBJ2-7; v_gene: TRBV5-8; CDR3aa: CASSSLTGIYEQYF
j_gene: TRBJ2-5; v_gene: TRBV2; CDR3aa: CASMSRDYQETQYF
j_gene: TRBJ2-2; v_gene: TRBV27; CDR3aa: CAISAAPNTGELFF
j_gene: TRBJ1-6; v_gene: TRBV7-9; CDR3aa: CASSLPGWNSPLHF
j_gene: TRBJ2-1; v_gene: TRBV10-3; CDR3aa: CAISDNNNEQFF
j_gene: TRBJ1-4; v_gene: TRBV6-1; CDR3aa: CASLAEDSVNEKLFF
j_gene: TRBJ2-5; v_gene: TRBV3-1; CDR3aa: CASSPALGGGLQETQYF
j_gene: TRBJ2-7; v_gene: TRBV11-3; CDR3aa: CASSPGTIWEQYF
j_gene: TRBJ1-5; v_gene: TRBV27; CDR3aa: CAIGTGANQPQHF
j_gene: TRBJ2-1; v_gene: TRBV4-1; CDR3aa: CASSQAGSDEQFF
j_gene: TRBJ2-7; v_gene: TRBV11-2; CDR3aa: CASSLDPVEQYF